This note documents a single T cell receptor beta chain sequence. This entry is derived from a study of blood T cell repertoires in COVID-19. Overall study: T cells, B-cell-depleted T cells, or PBMCs provided the cDNA or gDNA that served as material.

The CDR3 contains 14 residues. Germline V gene data show CDR1 as MDHEN and CDR2 as SYDVKM. After removal of 7 bases from V and 6 bases from J, the junction contained 6 bases not matched to a gene. The repertoire was sequenced with immunoSEQ multiplex PCR; TCRdb's copy has only in-frame clones and lacks some. The sample lists around 130,000 clones; 65% to 90% were seen once. Input material: peripheral blood. The chain uses TRBV28 and TRBJ2-1, with 10 positions matching TRBD2. This TCR came from a human donor in a cohort sampled during active COVID-19. CDR3 protein: CASNQAGGSNEQFF. The CDR3 DNA follows: TGTGCCAGCAACCAAGCGGGGGGGTCCAATGAGCAGTTCTTC.